What follows is one T cell receptor beta chain and its context. This entry belongs to a study of tumor and adjacent non-tumor tissue in lung cancer. TCRbeta libraries were built with three rounds of nested PCR, modified from ARM-PCR. TCRdb re-called the multiplex PCR reads through MiXCR, storing one row per CDR3 protein. The data contain about 200,000 distinct CDR3 sequences, 60% to 75% of them singletons. No cell sorting was done before RNA was extracted from the tissue. V was clipped by 1 base and J by 10 bases, with 13 bases between them. CDR3 size: 14 residues. CDR1 and CDR2 from the germline V gene are MNHEY and SVGAGI.

The chain is built from TRBV6-5 and TRBJ2-2; unclear D gene. What was sequenced was lung tumor tissue. The source of this sequence is a man aged 55 to 70 with non-small cell lung cancer. DNA of the CDR3: TGTGCCAGCAGTTACTTACCGACTGACGAGGAGCTGTTTTTT. Its translation is CASSYLPTDEELFF.